The 19 T cell receptor beta chains reported below all come from one sample, sequenced in a study of cytomegalovirus exposure and HLA in healthy donors. PCR employed 60 Vbeta and 13 Jbeta primers. Using immunoSEQ multiplex PCR, the repertoire was profiled, and TCRdb retains in-frame clones only, with some absent. Of 65,000 or so clones listed, roughly 80% are singletons. Sequencing input: PBMCs. The origin of the receptors is a girl under 18 in good health and CMV-seropositive.

V usage is TRBV4-1 and J usage is TRBJ2-7; 7 nucleotides align to TRBD2. Trimming at V came to 0 bases and at J to 3 bases, leaving 5 bases not matched to a gene. Germline lookup yields CDR1 MGHRA and CDR2 YSYEKL. CDR3 length: 15 amino acids. The CDR3 spells CASSQDRGVLYEQYF. DNA of the CDR3: TGCGCCAGCAGCCAAGATCGGGGGGTACTCTACGAGCAGTACTTC.

This clone came up once. This chain connects TRBV7-9 to TRBJ2-7, with 7 bases identical to TRBD1. After removal of 3 bases from V and 2 bases from J, the junction contained 7 bases not matched to a gene. CDR1 and CDR2 (germline): SEHNR, FQNEAQ (reference sequence). The CDR3 covers 15 residues. The CDR3 region is CASSFGTASTYEQYF. CDR3 coding DNA: TGTGCCAGCAGCTTCGGGACAGCGAGTACCTACGAGCAGTACTTC.

V and J are TRBV5-1 and TRBJ1-3; D is unclear. Germline lookup yields CDR1 SGHRS and CDR2 YFSETQ. This CDR3 is built from 13 residues. V gave up 1 base and J gave up 9 bases, with 11 bases separating them. CDR3 protein: CASSLTALSTIYF. Written as DNA, the CDR3 is TGCGCCAGCAGCTTGACCGCGTTATCCACCATATATTTT.

The gene calls are TRBV7-2 and TRBJ2-3; D unresolved. The CDR3 contains 11 residues. V was cut by 3 bases and J by 5 bases, with 3 bases left in between. CDR1 is SGHTA and CDR2 is FQGNSA in the germline V gene. Here the CDR3 reads CASSFRDTQYF. Written as DNA, the CDR3 is TGTGCCAGCAGCTTCAGAGATACGCAGTATTTT.

The chain couples TRBV2 to TRBJ2-3, with 12 positions matching TRBD2. V was pared by 8 bases and J by 6 bases, with 9 bases of the junction left unmatched. Germline CDR1 SNHLY, CDR2 FYNNEI. The CDR3 covers 15 residues. The CDR3 region has the DNA TGTGCCAGCCGACTAGCGGGAGATGTGACGGATACGCAGTATTTT. It yields the protein CASRLAGDVTDTQYF.

The V gene is TRBV5-6, the J gene TRBJ2-5, with TRBD1 matching 8 bases. V shed 4 bases and J 2 bases; nucleotides not matched to a gene: 10. The CDR3 is 16 amino acids. CDR1 is SGHDT, CDR2 YYEEEE, per germline. The CDR3: CASSPIPGQEQETQYF. The CDR3, as DNA: TGTGCCAGCAGCCCGATTCCGGGACAGGAGCAAGAGACCCAGTACTTC.

The chain links TRBV6-5 to TRBJ1-4; 9 nucleotides line up with TRBD1. The V gene end was trimmed by 6 bases and the J gene end by 6 bases; junction bases not matched to a gene: 5. The CDR3 spans 14 residues. Per the germline V gene, CDR1 is MNHEY and CDR2 is SVGAGI. The CDR3, as DNA: TGTGCCAGCAGCCCGGGACAGGGCGATGAAAAACTGTTTTTT. Residues: CASSPGQGDEKLFF.

This clone was seen a single time. The chain carries TRBV10-3 and TRBJ1-2, with 7 bases fitting TRBD1. Germline V CDR1 and CDR2: ENHRY, SYGVKD. The CDR3 consists of 15 residues. The trim removed 0 bases at V and 8 bases at J, leaving 9 bases unmatched. CDR3 amino acids: CAISESAQGSRGYTF. The CDR3, as DNA: TGTGCCATCAGTGAGTCAGCACAGGGGTCTCGGGGCTACACCTTC.

This clone came up a few times. The V and J genes are TRBV2 and TRBJ2-7, with 8 bases matching TRBD1. The CDR3 loop spans 14 amino acids. V shed 3 bases, J shed 4 bases, and the junction held 5 bases outside the gene matches. Germline V CDR1 and CDR2: SNHLY, FYNNEI. CDR3 amino acids: CASSDWTGRYEQYF. The CDR3 bases are TGTGCCAGCAGTGATTGGACAGGGCGGTACGAGCAGTACTTC. Together with reference TRBV2 and TRBJ2-7, the CDR3 gives the full variable domain: EPEVTQTPSHQVTQMGQEVILRCVPISNHLYFYWYRQILGQKVEFLVSFYNNEISEKSEIFDDQFSVERPDGSNFTLKIRSTKLEDSAMYFCASSDWTGRYEQYFGPGTRLTVT.

The chain is built from TRBV6-4 and TRBJ2-3, with 10 bases identical to TRBD2. Germline CDR1 is MRHNA and CDR2 is SNTAGT. CDR3 length: 16 residues. V trimming: 0 bases; J trimming: 3 bases; junction bases outside the gene matches: 3. The CDR3 DNA is TGTGCCAGCAGTGACTCAAGCGGGGGGGGGACAGATACGCAGTATTTT. Translated, it gives CASSDSSGGGTDTQYF.

This clone has just one count. This chain uses TRBV5-1 with TRBJ2-1, with 7 bases that match TRBD1. This CDR3 region has 15 residues. Trimming took 2 bases from V and 6 from J; bases not matched to a gene: 8. Germline values: CDR1 SGHRS, CDR2 YFSETQ. Here the CDR3 reads CASSFTGVSLNEQFF. The CDR3 coding sequence is TGCGCCAGCAGCTTCACAGGGGTTTCCCTCAATGAGCAGTTCTTC.

The CDR3 DNA is TGTGCCAGCAGTGATAATGGCTACACCTTC. Its protein product is CASSDNGYTF. This chain uses TRBV2 with TRBJ1-2; D remains ambiguous. Per germline, CDR1 SNHLY and CDR2 FYNNEI. Trimming cost V 3 bases and J 6 bases, with 2 bases left between them. The CDR3 contains 10 residues.

The CDR3 DNA reads as TGTGCCAGCTCACCTCAGGGGAGCTCCTACGAGCAGTACTTC. Protein: CASSPQGSSYEQYF. The rearrangement uses TRBV18 and TRBJ2-7, with a tentative D call TRBD1 (6 bases). Looked up from germline, CDR1 is KGHSH and CDR2 is LQKENI. Trimming took off 3 bases at V and 0 bases at J, with 9 bases between the two ends. The CDR3 contains 14 residues.

This rearrangement joins TRBV5-1 to TRBJ2-1; 8 bases fit TRBD2. After removal of 0 bases from V and 3 bases from J, the junction contained 2 bases not matched to a gene. CDR1 SGHRS and CDR2 YFSETQ come from the germline V gene. The CDR3 runs to 15 residues. The CDR3 DNA follows: TGCGCCAGCAGCTTGGGTACTAGCGGCTACAATGAGCAGTTCTTC. Translated, it gives CASSLGTSGYNEQFF.

The V call is TRBV13, the J call TRBJ2-7, with TRBD2 as a possible D gene (6 bases). Trimming left V 6 bases short and J 0 bases short, with 21 bases between. Germline CDR1 and CDR2: PRHDT and FYEKMQ (reference sequence). This CDR3 spans 17 amino acids. The CDR3 DNA follows: TGTGCCAGCAGACCAATCCTAGCGCCAAAAAGCTCCTACGAGCAGTACTTC. Its translation is CASRPILAPKSSYEQYF. Variable domain in full (rest from reference TRBV13 and TRBJ2-7): AAGVIQSPRHLIKEKRETATLKCYPIPRHDTVYWYQQGPGQDPQFLISFYEKMQSDKGSIPDRFSAQQFSDYHSELNMSSLELGDSALYFCASRPILAPKSSYEQYFGPGTRLTVT.

This clone came up once. The chain is built from TRBV21-1 and TRBJ1-2; TRBD1 is taken as the D call from the table, unchecked against the DNA. TRBV21-1 has pseudogene status. This CDR3 has 17 residues. The CDR3 nucleotides are TGTGCCAGCAGCACTCCCTCCCGACAGGGAAAGAGGTATGGCTACACCTTC. Translating it yields CASSTPSRQGKRYGYTF.

The chain carries TRBV6-5 and TRBJ2-1, with 10 nucleotides matching TRBD2. From germline, CDR1 is MNHEY and CDR2 SVGAGI. The CDR3 spans 15 residues. V lost 7 bases to trimming and J lost 7 bases; unmatched junction nucleotides: 10. CDR3 DNA sequence: TGTGCCAGCACCCCCGGGACTAGCGAGGGGAATGAGCAGTTCTTC. This gives the protein CASTPGTSEGNEQFF.

The V call is TRBV19, the J call TRBJ2-5; D might be TRBD1 (6 bases). Germline loops: CDR1 LNHDA, CDR2 SQIVND (reference sequence). V was clipped by 2 bases and J by 5 bases, with 12 bases between them. CDR3 length: 14 amino acids. The CDR3: CASSIPQGYETQYF. CDR3 DNA: TGTGCCAGTAGTATACCCCAGGGGTATGAGACCCAGTACTTC. Based on the CDR3 plus reference TRBV19 and TRBJ2-5, the full variable domain is DGGITQSPKYLFRKEGQNVTLSCEQNLNHDAMYWYRQDPGQGLRLIYYSQIVNDFQKGDIAEGYSVSREKKESFPLTVTSAQKNPTAFYLCASSIPQGYETQYFGPGTRLLVL.

The chain links TRBV28 to TRBJ2-5, with 16 bases matching TRBD2. V shed 7 bases, J shed 5 bases, and the junction held 7 bases outside the gene matches. Germline V gene sequence: CDR1 MDHEN, CDR2 SYDVKM. The CDR3 spans 16 residues. In DNA, the CDR3 is TGTGCCAGCAATACCCCGGGACTAGCGGGAGGGGAGACCCAGTACTTC. It translates to CASNTPGLAGGETQYF. Full variable domain (remainder filled in from reference TRBV28 and TRBJ2-5): DVKVTQSSRYLVKRTGEKVFLECVQDMDHENMFWYRQDPGLGLRLIYFSYDVKMKEKGDIPEGYSVSREKKERFSLILESASTNQTSMYLCASNTPGLAGGETQYFGPGTRLLVL.